This entry lists 20 T cell receptor beta chains sequenced from one sample in a study of beta chain features in type 1 diabetes. The whole isolated RNA underwent reverse transcription, so sequencing captured expressed TCRB transcripts. Measured with immunoSEQ multiplex PCR; TCRdb has only the in-frame clones, and not every one. The table shows roughly 400,000 clones, with approximately 13% occurring only once. Sequencing input: naive CD4+ T cells from blood. The receptors derive from a man between 25 and 39 years old in good health.

The table lists this clone with a few counts. This chain uses TRBV5-1 with TRBJ2-3, with D unclear. Trimming stripped 2 bases from V and 2 bases from J, with 12 bases between. This CDR3 comprises 15 residues. CDR1 is SGHRS, CDR2 YFSETQ, per germline. The CDR3 sequence: CASSFTTLTTDTQYF. The DNA for the CDR3 is TGCGCCAGCAGCTTTACTACCCTTACCACAGATACGCAGTATTTT.

The chain combines TRBV6-5 with TRBJ2-7; weak D call: TRBD2 (6 bases). V dropped 5 bases and J dropped 3 bases, with 11 bases sitting between them. This CDR3 is built from 13 residues. The germline V gene encodes CDR1 MNHEY and CDR2 SVGAGI. The CDR3 coding sequence is TGTGCCAGCAGTAGGGGACTCTACTACGAGCAGTACTTC. This translates into CASSRGLYYEQYF.

V usage is TRBV7-2 and J usage is TRBJ2-7, with TRBD1 as a possible D gene (5 bases). V was cut by 4 bases and J by 6 bases, with 13 bases left in between. The CDR3 length is 13 residues. From germline, CDR1 is SGHTA and CDR2 FQGNSA. CDR3 sequence (DNA): TGTGCCAGCAGCTCATACGACAGTTCCGAGCAGTACTTC. Protein sequence: CASSSYDSSEQYF.

The table lists this clone with a few counts. The rearrangement links TRBV7-2 to TRBJ2-2, with D possibly being TRBD2 (5 bases). The length of the CDR3 is 13 residues. V was pared by 6 bases and J by 5 bases, with 10 bases between. Germline V lookup: CDR1 SGHTA, CDR2 FQGNSA. CDR3 coding DNA: TGTGCCAGCAGTATAGCGTGGACCGGGGAGCTGTTTTTT. Translated, it gives CASSIAWTGELFF.

This clone was picked up a small number of times. The chain combines TRBV5-6 with TRBJ2-1, with D perhaps matching TRBD2 (7 bases). This CDR3 contains 14 residues. Germline V gene data show CDR1 as SGHDT and CDR2 as YYEEEE. Trimming shortened V by 1 base and J by 9 bases, and 14 bases separated the two germline ends. CDR3 in DNA: TGTGCCAGCAGCTTGCTCGGGGGGCTTAGTGAGCAGTTCTTC. Its protein is CASSLLGGLSEQFF.

This clone showed up just once. V usage is TRBV6-5 and J usage is TRBJ1-1; 7 bases align to TRBD1. V gave up 4 bases and J gave up 1 base; unmatched junction bases: 6. This CDR3 is built from 15 residues. Germline loops: CDR1 MNHEY, CDR2 SVGAGI. The CDR3 bases are TGTGCCAGCAGTTTGGACAGGCCCTCGAACACTGAAGCTTTCTTT. It specifies CASSLDRPSNTEAFF.

The rearrangement uses TRBV5-6 and TRBJ2-7, with TRBD2 matching 7 bases. V lost 3 bases, J lost 5 bases, and 8 bases stayed unmatched. CDR3 size: 14 residues. From germline, CDR1 is SGHDT and CDR2 YYEEEE. The CDR3 loop reads CASSSGRDKDEQYF. The CDR3 DNA reads TGTGCCAGCAGCTCGGGGAGGGATAAGGACGAGCAGTACTTC.

The J gene is TRBJ2-1, the V gene TRBV9; TRBD1 matches at 8 bases. CDR1 SGDLS and CDR2 YYNGEE come from the germline V gene. V was pared by 0 bases and J by 3 bases, with 2 bases of the junction left unmatched. This CDR3 spans 15 amino acids. CDR3 nucleotide sequence: TGTGCCAGCAGCGTAGAAGGGACAGGCTACAATGAGCAGTTCTTC. Encoded protein: CASSVEGTGYNEQFF.

In this sample, this clone turned up a few times. V usage is TRBV28 and J usage is TRBJ2-5; D is unresolved. CDR3 size: 15 residues. CDR1 is MDHEN, CDR2 SYDVKM, per germline. V gave up 6 bases and J gave up 4 bases, with 18 bases separating them. The CDR3 nucleotides read TGTGCCAGCAGCCCTGTTCACCGACTCGGAGAGACCCAGTACTTC. Amino acids: CASSPVHRLGETQYF.

This clone was detected once. V usage is TRBV6-5 and J usage is TRBJ2-5, with D uncertain. V dropped 5 bases and J dropped 5 bases, with 6 bases sitting between them. The CDR3 has 11 residues. Germline V gives CDR1 MNHEY, CDR2 SVGAGI. CDR3 loop: CASSRAETQYF. The CDR3 region has the DNA TGTGCCAGCAGTCGGGCGGAGACCCAGTACTTC.

The chain links TRBV6-6 to TRBJ1-1; 11 bases match TRBD1. Trimming removed 6 bases from V and 5 bases from J; junction bases left unmatched: 5. CDR1 is MNHNY and CDR2 is SVGAGI in the germline V gene (reference sequence). This CDR3 region has 14 residues. The chain's CDR3 is CASRAGTGGTEAFF. The CDR3 nucleotides are TGTGCCAGCAGAGCGGGGACAGGGGGAACTGAAGCTTTCTTT.

The chain combines TRBV5-4 with TRBJ2-5; tentative D call: TRBD2 (5 bases). The ends were cut back, 2 bases at V and 1 base at J, with 15 bases in the middle. The CDR3 runs to 16 residues. The germline gives CDR1 SGHNT, CDR2 YYREEE (reference sequence). The CDR3 region has the DNA TGTGCCAGCAGCTTAGGAGAGTTAGGAGGCCAAGAGACCCAGTACTTC. Protein: CASSLGELGGQETQYF.

This clone was observed a few times. The rearrangement uses TRBV7-2 and TRBJ2-7; D perhaps matches TRBD2 (6 bases). CDR1 SGHTA and CDR2 FQGNSA come from the germline V gene. The CDR3 covers 15 residues. Trimming took off 3 bases at V and 4 bases at J, with 16 bases between the two ends. The CDR3 reads CASSLDGRETYEQYV. CDR3 bases: TGTGCCAGCAGCTTGGACGGACGGGAGACGTACGAGCAGTACGTC.

The rearrangement links TRBV18 to TRBJ2-2; D uncertain. V lost 0 bases and J lost 4, with 9 bases in between. CDR1 and CDR2 from the germline V gene are KGHSH and LQKENI. There are 15 residues in the CDR3. The CDR3 region has the DNA TGTGCCAGCTCACCACCAATGGGTTCCACCGGGGAGCTGTTTTTT. Translation: CASSPPMGSTGELFF.

This rearrangement joins TRBV7-8 to TRBJ2-1, with 12 nucleotides matching TRBD2. V gave up 3 bases and J gave up 5 bases; unmatched junction bases: 2. Germline V gives CDR1 SGHVS, CDR2 FQNEAQ. The CDR3 is 15 residues long. CDR3 sequence reads: CASSFRLAGDNEQFF. In DNA, the CDR3 is TGTGCCAGCAGCTTTAGACTAGCGGGAGACAATGAGCAGTTCTTC. Full variable domain (missing parts from reference TRBV7-8 and TRBJ2-1): GAGVSQSPRYKVAKRGQDVALRCDPISGHVSLFWYQQALGQGPEFLTYFQNEAQLDKSGLPSDRFFAERPEGSVSTLKIQRTQQEDSAVYLCASSFRLAGDNEQFFGPGTRLTVL.

The rearrangement links TRBV7-9 to TRBJ1-2; no definite D call. CDR3 length: 10 residues. In germline, CDR1 is SEHNR, CDR2 FQNEAQ (reference sequence). Trimming took 3 bases from V and 6 from J, leaving 2 bases between them. The CDR3 DNA reads as TGTGCCAGCAGCTTCAATGGCTACACCTTC. Protein sequence: CASSFNGYTF.

V gene TRBV20-1 combines with J gene TRBJ1-1; D call uncertain. Germline CDR1 DFQATT, CDR2 SNEGSKA (reference sequence). This CDR3 spans 10 amino acids. The V gene lost 2 bases and the J gene lost 7 bases, with 5 bases spanning the gap. In DNA form, the CDR3 reads TGCAGTGCTAGATTGGGTGAAGCTTTCTTT. Translated: CSARLGEAFF.

The chain combines TRBV29-1 with TRBJ1-1; D remains ambiguous. The CDR3 runs to 14 residues. Germline CDR1 reads SQVTM; CDR2 reads ANQGSEA. With 6 bases removed from V and 1 base from J, the gap between germline ends came to 15 bases. The CDR3, as DNA: TGCAGCGTCCCCTCCGCGAGGAGGAACACTGAAGCTTTCTTT. Encoded protein: CSVPSARRNTEAFF. Full variable domain (missing parts from reference TRBV29-1 and TRBJ1-1): SAVISQKPSRDICQRGTSLTIQCQVDSQVTMMFWYRQQPGQSLTLIATANQGSEATYESGFVIDKFPISRPNLTFSTLTVSNMSPEDSSIYLCSVPSARRNTEAFFGQGTRLTVV.

This clone was detected a few times. The chain couples TRBV14 to TRBJ1-1; D uncertain. Germline CDR1 SGHDN, CDR2 FVKESK. Trimming stripped 0 bases from V and 9 bases from J, with 11 bases between. CDR3 length: 13 residues. CDR3 bases: TGTGCCAGCAGCCAAGAGAGTTACATAAAAGCTTTCTTT. Translation gives CASSQESYIKAFF.

V is TRBV5-4 and J is TRBJ2-1; 13 nucleotides align to TRBD2. The germline V gene encodes CDR1 SGHNT and CDR2 YYREEE (reference sequence). After removal of 4 bases from V and 5 bases from J, the junction contained 3 bases not matched to a gene. The CDR3 extends over 15 amino acids. Written as DNA, the CDR3 is TGTGCCAGCAGCCCGGGGACTAGCGGGAACAATGAGCAGTTCTTC. This sequence encodes CASSPGTSGNNEQFF.